These T cell receptor beta chains were read from a single sample in a study of T cells in Graves' hyperthyroidism and ophthalmopathy. TCRdb fed the multiplex PCR reads into MiXCR, producing one record per CDR3 protein. The sample yields roughly 160,000 distinct CDR3 sequences, roughly 9.4% seen once. The sequenced sample was blood. The receptor source for this set is a woman younger than 30 with Graves' hyperthyroidism that later progressed to Graves' ophthalmopathy. The conserved cysteine and the conserved F or W are not part of the CDR3 here. The order of the fields is J gene, V gene, CDR3 length, CDR3 protein.

J gene: TRBJ2-7; V gene: TRBV27; CDR3 length: 12; CDR3 protein: ASSFGDRVNEQY
J gene: TRBJ2-3; V gene: TRBV12-3/TRBV12-4; CDR3 length: 13; CDR3 protein: ASSSRDLPPDTQY
J gene: TRBJ2-4; V gene: TRBV7-8; CDR3 length: 16; CDR3 protein: ASSPKPQTGNAKNIQY
J gene: TRBJ2-7; V gene: TRBV24-1; CDR3 length: 13; CDR3 protein: ATSDSLAGAYEQY
J gene: TRBJ2-7; V gene: TRBV15; CDR3 length: 13; CDR3 protein: ATSRGGQGDHEQY
J gene: TRBJ2-7; V gene: TRBV12-3/TRBV12-4; CDR3 length: 12; CDR3 protein: ASSNGQGSYEQY
J gene: TRBJ1-6; V gene: TRBV6-1; CDR3 length: 12; CDR3 protein: ASRGKQGAAPLH
J gene: TRBJ2-1; V gene: TRBV29-1; CDR3 length: 12; CDR3 protein: SVEEGLAYNEQF
J gene: TRBJ1-6; V gene: TRBV6-1; CDR3 length: 15; CDR3 protein: ASSDLGPSSYNSPLH
J gene: TRBJ2-2; V gene: TRBV19; CDR3 length: 14; CDR3 protein: ASSMTPFANTGELF
J gene: TRBJ2-3; V gene: TRBV2; CDR3 length: 11; CDR3 protein: ASTTSGDYTQY
J gene: TRBJ1-1; V gene: TRBV11-2; CDR3 length: 14; CDR3 protein: ASTTFRGKKNTEAF
J gene: TRBJ1-5; V gene: TRBV12-3/TRBV12-4; CDR3 length: 11; CDR3 protein: ASTTGALQPQH
J gene: TRBJ1-1; V gene: TRBV7-2; CDR3 length: 12; CDR3 protein: ASTVQGARTEAF
J gene: TRBJ1-1; V gene: TRBV7-8; CDR3 length: 12; CDR3 protein: ASSLSTMNTEAF
J gene: TRBJ2-2; V gene: TRBV18; CDR3 length: 13; CDR3 protein: ASSPQKGGTGELF
J gene: TRBJ1-1; V gene: TRBV12-3/TRBV12-4; CDR3 length: 16; CDR3 protein: ASSLVRGVGTGGIEAF
J gene: TRBJ2-7; V gene: TRBV27; CDR3 length: 11; CDR3 protein: ATQDRGSSEQY
J gene: TRBJ1-4; V gene: TRBV28; CDR3 length: 13; CDR3 protein: ASSLAFATNEKLF
J gene: TRBJ2-7; V gene: TRBV6-2/TRBV6-3; CDR3 length: 15; CDR3 protein: ASMPFHRGLLSYEQY
J gene: TRBJ2-3; V gene: TRBV27; CDR3 length: 13; CDR3 protein: ASSLKGPSTDTQY
J gene: TRBJ1-3; V gene: TRBV13; CDR3 length: 13; CDR3 protein: ASSFDRLAGNTIY
J gene: TRBJ1-4; V gene: TRBV24-1; CDR3 length: 11; CDR3 protein: AIGGGSGEKLF
J gene: TRBJ1-2; V gene: TRBV7-9; CDR3 length: 14; CDR3 protein: ASSSWGTGPNYGYT
J gene: TRBJ2-1; V gene: TRBV3-1; CDR3 length: 14; CDR3 protein: ASSHHGTSANNEQF
J gene: TRBJ2-5; V gene: TRBV6-6; CDR3 length: 13; CDR3 protein: ASSYSGGWVKTQY
J gene: TRBJ2-2; V gene: TRBV25-1; CDR3 length: 10; CDR3 protein: ASSDGTGELF
J gene: TRBJ1-1; V gene: TRBV30; CDR3 length: 10; CDR3 protein: AWGDSTGEAF
J gene: TRBJ2-5; V gene: TRBV6-6; CDR3 length: 11; CDR3 protein: ASSYSMGETQY
J gene: TRBJ2-2; V gene: TRBV7-3; CDR3 length: 18; CDR3 protein: ASSPLGLAGVLPNTGELF
J gene: TRBJ2-2; V gene: TRBV2; CDR3 length: 16; CDR3 protein: ASRALKTSGRFTGELF
J gene: TRBJ2-1; V gene: TRBV7-2; CDR3 length: 11; CDR3 protein: ASSLEGHNEQF
J gene: TRBJ2-7; V gene: TRBV6-9; CDR3 length: 12; CDR3 protein: ASSYGSPFYEQY
J gene: TRBJ2-7; V gene: TRBV4-2; CDR3 length: 14; CDR3 protein: ASSQSPVTGIYEQY
J gene: TRBJ2-7; V gene: TRBV27; CDR3 length: 11; CDR3 protein: ASKRQGSYEQY
J gene: TRBJ2-7; V gene: TRBV6-2/TRBV6-3; CDR3 length: 11; CDR3 protein: ASGQGFNYEQY
J gene: TRBJ2-1; V gene: TRBV15; CDR3 length: 9; CDR3 protein: ATSRAHEQF
J gene: TRBJ2-1; V gene: TRBV12-3/TRBV12-4; CDR3 length: 12; CDR3 protein: ASSLGTTFGEQF
J gene: TRBJ2-5; V gene: TRBV5-6; CDR3 length: 15; CDR3 protein: ASSFGTSGVVQETQY
J gene: TRBJ2-5; V gene: TRBV4-2; CDR3 length: 14; CDR3 protein: ASSQGRGQGQETQY
J gene: TRBJ2-2; V gene: TRBV12-3/TRBV12-4; CDR3 length: 12; CDR3 protein: ASRRQGPTGELF